This T cell receptor (beta chain) appears in the sequencing data of a study of blood T cell repertoires in COVID-19. Study-level background: The United States, Italy and Spain supplied acute and convalescent COVID-19 samples. Nucleic acid was either cDNA or gDNA, and it came from T cells, B-cell-depleted T cells, or PBMCs.

In the original analysis: Cell counts per sample came from amplifying reference gene primers. This table comes from immunoSEQ multiplex PCR, and its TCRdb copy is limited to in-frame clones, with some not included. That table supplies the V and J calls and clone size; D and trimming were determined from the DNA. This sample has under 200,000 clones, with around four fifths found just once. CDR3 length equals 12 residues. The ends were cut back, 6 bases at V and 1 base at J, with 6 bases in the middle. Germline CDR1 and CDR2: LNHDA and SQIVND (reference sequence). Clinical history reported by participants formed the basis on which cohorts were assigned.

The clonotype originates from a woman aged 55-69 years who had recovered from COVID-19. V gene TRBV19 combines with J gene TRBJ1-1; D call uncertain. The sample taken for sequencing was PBMCs or T cells enriched from blood (not recorded which). The CDR3 protein is CASSYQNTEAFF. The CDR3 coding sequence is TGTGCCAGTAGCTACCAGAACACTGAAGCTTTCTTT.